This T cell receptor beta chain was documented in a study of control samples from healthy donors and cancer patients. This clone has more than one count but fewer than ten. Assay used: immunoSEQ multiplex PCR; TCRdb lists only in-frame clones, some missing. The repertoire holds roughly 180,000 clones, with about 93% as singletons. The sequence was collected from a woman in her fifties or sixties in good health. Sample: blood.

CDR3 protein: CASSFSPGQGRRKDTEAFF. The CDR3 DNA follows: TGTGCCAGCAGCTTTTCTCCGGGACAGGGAAGGAGAAAGGACACTGAAGCTTTCTTT. The chain couples TRBV12-1 to TRBJ1-1; the D call in the table, TRBD1, was not verified against the DNA. TRBV12-1 is classified as a pseudogene. This CDR3 region has 19 residues.